Below, 15 T cell receptor beta chains from the same sample are listed, as sequenced in a study of shared clonotypes between healthy human individuals (dated by TCRdb to about 2020). Libraries were built with the immunoSEQ multiplex PCR assay. TCRdb's version of the immuneACCESS table is confined to in-frame rearrangements and falls short of the full clone set. An unresolved V gene accounts for under half of the shortfall where checked; the remainder is of unknown origin. The sample table contains a few million clones; only one count was recorded for roughly 93% of them. Under 0.45% of the sample is in the top ten clones. Sequencing was carried out using naive CD4+ T cells from PBMCs. What this sample's cell subset or site label stands for: CD45RA+ positively selected. All receptors derive from a man younger than 35 in good health. Some clones in this sample may be carry-over from other donors' samples.

In its sample, this clone was seen once. The V call is TRBV11-2, the J call TRBJ2-7, with D tentatively TRBD2 (6 bases). The germline V gene encodes CDR1 SGHAT and CDR2 FQNNGV. V was pared by 2 bases and J by 2 bases, with 13 bases between. The CDR3 consists of 15 residues. The CDR3, as DNA: TGTGCCAGCAGCTTAACCGGCGGACTAACCTACGAGCAGTACTTC. It translates to CASSLTGGLTYEQYF.

The V gene is TRBV28, the J gene TRBJ2-7; D call uncertain. V was trimmed by 10 bases and J by 4 bases, leaving 11 bases between them. Germline CDR1 is MDHEN and CDR2 is SYDVKM. The CDR3 runs to 11 residues. The CDR3 DNA reads as TGTGCCACCCTCCTTGGGTACGAGCAGTACTTC. It encodes CATLLGYEQYF. The complete variable domain, with remaining parts taken from reference TRBV28 and TRBJ2-7, reads DVKVTQSSRYLVKRTGEKVFLECVQDMDHENMFWYRQDPGLGLRLIYFSYDVKMKEKGDIPEGYSVSREKKERFSLILESASTNQTSMYLCATLLGYEQYFGPGTRLTVT.

The chain is built from TRBV25-1 and TRBJ1-5; D remains unclear. CDR3 length equals 14 residues. The ends were cut back, 7 bases at V and 0 bases at J, with 10 bases in the middle. CDR1 and CDR2 from the germline V gene are MGHDK and SYGVNS. In nucleotides, the CDR3 is TGTGCCAGCAAGGGCTCACTTAGCAATCAGCCCCAGCATTTT. Its protein is CASKGSLSNQPQHF. Full variable domain (rest looked up from reference TRBV25-1 and TRBJ1-5): EADIYQTPRYLVIGTGKKITLECSQTMGHDKMYWYQQDPGMELHLIHYSYGVNSTEKGDLSSESTVSRIRTEHFPLTLESARPSHTSQYLCASKGSLSNQPQHFGDGTRLSIL.

This sequence joins TRBV7-3 and TRBJ2-1, with 7 bases that match TRBD1. J gave up 5 bases and V 4 bases, and 8 bases lay outside the gene matches. Per germline, CDR1 SGHTA and CDR2 FQGTGA. The CDR3 length is 15 residues. CDR3 loop: CASSSQTGPDNEQFF. CDR3 nucleotide sequence: TGTGCCAGCAGCTCCCAGACAGGGCCAGACAATGAGCAGTTCTTC.

This sequence joins TRBV6-5 and TRBJ2-1, with 11 bases identical to TRBD2. The germline V gene has CDR1 MNHEY and CDR2 SVGAGI. The CDR3 has 15 residues. The trim removed 6 bases at V and 5 bases at J, leaving 6 bases unmatched. CDR3 sequence: CASSDSGREDNEQFF. Here the CDR3 DNA reads TGTGCCAGCAGCGATAGCGGGAGGGAGGACAATGAGCAGTTCTTC.

The V call is TRBV5-1, the J call TRBJ1-1; 11 positions agree with TRBD1. In germline, CDR1 is SGHRS, CDR2 YFSETQ. CDR3 length: 18 amino acids. Trimming cost V 4 bases and J 0 bases; bases outside gene matches: 11. CDR3 protein: CASSGWTGGEVMNTEAFF. CDR3 DNA: TGCGCCAGCAGCGGGTGGACAGGGGGCGAAGTCATGAACACTGAAGCTTTCTTT.

Worth noting for this clone: Other DNA sequences in the same sample also yield this CDR3. The genes are TRBV2 and TRBJ2-5; 8 nucleotides line up with TRBD1. Germline CDR1 is SNHLY and CDR2 is FYNNEI. CDR3 length: 14 residues. The V and J ends lost 4 bases and 2 bases, in that order; junction bases with no gene match: 3. DNA of the CDR3: TGTGCCAGCAGTGGCCGGACAGGGCAAGAGACCCAGTACTTC. Its translation is CASSGRTGQETQYF.

The chain uses TRBV2 and TRBJ2-7, with D possibly TRBD1 on 6 matching bases. Deletions cut 8 bases from V and 0 bases from J, with 14 bases between. Germline loops: CDR1 SNHLY, CDR2 FYNNEI. The CDR3 has 14 amino acids. The CDR3 here is CASLRTASSYEQYF. CDR3 nucleotide sequence: TGTGCCAGCCTGAGGACAGCCTCCTCCTACGAGCAGTACTTC.

V is TRBV5-1 and J is TRBJ1-1; D remains unclear. The V gene lost 3 bases and the J gene lost 1 base, with 10 bases spanning the gap. Per the germline V gene, CDR1 is SGHRS and CDR2 is YFSETQ. This CDR3 has 14 amino acids. The CDR3 nucleotides are TGCGCCAGCAGCTCACCCTCACCGAACACTGAAGCTTTCTTT. Residues: CASSSPSPNTEAFF.

V gene TRBV9 combines with J gene TRBJ2-2, with D possibly being TRBD1 (6 bases). The CDR3 spans 16 residues. Trimming stripped 4 bases from V and 3 bases from J, with 16 bases between. Germline assignment: CDR1 SGDLS and CDR2 YYNGEE. DNA of the CDR3: TGTGCCAGCAGCCAGCAGGGGTGGGTGGACACCGGGGAGCTGTTTTTT. Translated, it gives CASSQQGWVDTGELFF.

V and J are TRBV5-1 and TRBJ2-2; 14 bases line up with TRBD2. V dropped 3 bases and J dropped 5; count of bases not matched to a gene: 12. The germline CDR1 and CDR2 sequences are SGHRS and YFSETQ. The CDR3 is made up of 19 amino acids. CDR3 nucleotides: TGCGCCAGCAGCTCCCGGCCGGGACTAGCGGGAGTCGGGACCGGGGAGCTGTTTTTT. This encodes CASSSRPGLAGVGTGELFF.

J is TRBJ1-5 and V is TRBV5-1, with 11 bases matching TRBD1. The J segment lost 5 bases and the V segment lost 4 bases, leaving 2 bases of the junction unmatched. CDR3 length: 14 residues. The germline gives CDR1 SGHRS, CDR2 YFSETQ. The CDR3 protein is CASSRDRGDQPQHF. The DNA for the CDR3 is TGCGCCAGCAGCCGGGACAGGGGGGATCAGCCCCAGCATTTT. Drawing the rest from reference TRBV5-1 and TRBJ1-5, the complete variable domain is KAGVTQTPRYLIKTRGQQVTLSCSPISGHRSVSWYQQTPGQGLQFLFEYFSETQRNKGNFPGRFSGRQFSNSRSEMNVSTLELGDSALYLCASSRDRGDQPQHFGDGTRLSIL.

The chain joins TRBV6-4 to TRBJ2-6, with D possibly matching TRBD1 (5 bases). CDR3 length: 19 residues. The V end was cut by 0 bases, the J end by 0 bases, with 15 bases between. CDR1 is MRHNA, CDR2 SNTAGT, per germline. The CDR3 here is CASSDSTRAYRSGANVLTF. CDR3 bases: TGTGCCAGCAGTGACTCGACCAGGGCCTATCGCTCTGGGGCCAACGTCCTGACTTTC.

About this clone: The junction departs from the called germline gene at one end, perhaps through a read error. The V call is TRBV5-1, the J call TRBJ2-5, with D tentatively TRBD1 (5 bases). The CDR3 is 11 residues long. Germline V gene sequence: CDR1 SGHRS, CDR2 YFSETQ. CDR3 sequence reads: CASSYQGTQYF. The CDR3 nucleotides are TGTGCCAGCAGTTACCAGGGGACCCAGTACTTC.

This clone was seen a few times. The chain recombines TRBV12-5 with TRBJ1-1, with 8 bases identical to TRBD1. CDR3 length: 13 residues. V dropped 2 bases and J dropped 4; count of bases not matched to a gene: 0. Germline values: CDR1 LGHNT, CDR2 FRNRAP. CDR3 amino acids: CASGLTGGTEAFF. The CDR3 DNA sequence: TGTGCTAGTGGTTTGACAGGGGGCACTGAAGCTTTCTTT. Drawing the rest from reference TRBV12-5 and TRBJ1-1, the complete variable domain is DARVTQTPRHKVTEMGQEVTMRCQPILGHNTVFWYRQTMMQGLELLAYFRNRAPLDDSGMPKDRFSAEMPDATLATLKIQPSEPRDSAVYFCASGLTGGTEAFFGQGTRLTVV.